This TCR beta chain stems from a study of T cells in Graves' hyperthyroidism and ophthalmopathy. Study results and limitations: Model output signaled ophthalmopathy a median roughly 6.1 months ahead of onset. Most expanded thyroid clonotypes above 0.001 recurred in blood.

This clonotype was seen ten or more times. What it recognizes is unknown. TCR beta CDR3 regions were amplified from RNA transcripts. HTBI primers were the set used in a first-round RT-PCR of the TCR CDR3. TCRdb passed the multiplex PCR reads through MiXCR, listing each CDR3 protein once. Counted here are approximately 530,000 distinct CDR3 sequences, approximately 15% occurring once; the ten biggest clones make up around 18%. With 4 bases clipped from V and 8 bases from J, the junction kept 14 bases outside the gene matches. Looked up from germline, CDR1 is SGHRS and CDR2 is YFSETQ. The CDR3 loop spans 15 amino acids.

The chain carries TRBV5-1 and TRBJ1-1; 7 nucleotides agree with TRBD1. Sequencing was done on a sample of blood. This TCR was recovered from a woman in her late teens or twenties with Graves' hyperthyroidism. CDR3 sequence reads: CASSPVGDSHSEAFF. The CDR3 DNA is TGCGCCAGCAGCCCCGTTGGGGACAGCCATTCGGAAGCTTTCTTT.